This note documents a single T cell receptor beta chain sequence. The antigen is unknown. Deletions cut 5 bases from V and 5 bases from J, with 12 bases between. Germline V CDR1 and CDR2: LGHNA, YSLEER. The CDR3 extends over 13 amino acids. Drawing of blood for sampling happened at baseline, at cycle 4 day 1, and at cycle 7 day 1. The entry originates in a study of OX40 agonist ivuxolimab in advanced cancers. Study context: An agonistic human IgG2 monoclonal antibody against OX40 (CD134) was given. Three patients showed partial responses: one hepatocellular carcinoma and two cutaneous melanoma cases. Findings and limits, study-wide: Still undetermined is the antigen specificity of the expanded peripheral T cells.

Sequencing was performed with immunoSEQ multiplex PCR; in TCRdb, only in-frame clones are kept and a portion is missing. The sample yields roughly 88,000 clones, around 87% seen once. The rearrangement joins TRBV4-3 to TRBJ1-2; possible D gene TRBD1, 5 bases. The sample here was CD4+ or CD8+ T cells sorted from blood, taken in a trial of the OX40 agonist ivuxolimab. This receptor was obtained from an adult with an advanced solid tumor such as melanoma, head and neck, liver or kidney cancer. The DNA of the CDR3 is TGCGCCAGCAGCAGGGGCGCAGGGTATGGCTACACCTTC. It codes for CASSRGAGYGYTF.